The 8 T cell receptor beta chains below were found in one sample sequenced in a study of CD8 T cell repertoires and HIV-1 epitope variants. Produced via immunoSEQ multiplex PCR; TCRdb's table is partial and in-frame only. The table includes thousands of clones, 64% detected once. These TCRs are of unknown antigen specificity. The specimen sequenced was cultured CD8+ T cells derived from PBMCs. Receptor source: a male donor with HIV.

This clone was seen a few times. The rearrangement joins TRBV4-1 to TRBJ2-7, with D perhaps matching TRBD1 (5 bases). The germline V gene encodes CDR1 MGHRA and CDR2 YSYEKL. V lost 0 bases and J lost 2, with 14 bases in between. This CDR3 comprises 16 residues. The CDR3 is CASSQDPAGMTYEQYF. CDR3 DNA: TGCGCCAGCAGCCAAGATCCCGCAGGGATGACCTACGAGCAGTACTTC.

The chain carries TRBV7-2 and TRBJ2-5, with 11 bases lining up with TRBD1. This CDR3 is 17 amino acids long. V shed 2 bases and J 4 bases; nucleotides not matched to a gene: 9. From germline, CDR1 is SGHTA and CDR2 FQGNSA. The CDR3 protein is CASSLQVGQGAGETQYF. Written as DNA, the CDR3 is TGTGCCAGCAGCTTACAGGTCGGACAGGGGGCGGGAGAGACCCAGTACTTC.

The chain couples TRBV5-4 to TRBJ2-7; 9 bases are shared with TRBD1. Germline V gene lookup returns CDR1 SGHNT and CDR2 YYREEE (reference sequence). J lost 0 bases, V lost 4 bases, and 2 bases had no gene match. The CDR3 has 14 residues. CDR3 in amino acids: CASSGQGSSYEQYF. The CDR3 DNA is TGTGCCAGCAGCGGACAGGGGTCCTCCTACGAGCAGTACTTC.

The V and J genes are TRBV6-1 and TRBJ2-1; D might be TRBD1 (6 bases). Per the germline V gene, CDR1 is MNHNS and CDR2 is SASEGT. V dropped 0 bases and J dropped 4 bases, with 7 bases sitting between them. CDR3 length: 14 residues. The CDR3 coding sequence is TGTGCCAGCAGTGAAGCGGGGGCTTACAATGAGCAGTTCTTC. Protein sequence: CASSEAGAYNEQFF.

The rearrangement links TRBV28 to TRBJ1-5, with D unclear. This CDR3 contains 14 residues. Germline CDR1 and CDR2: MDHEN and SYDVKM. V lost 8 bases, J lost 5 bases, and 16 bases lay in between. CDR3 residues: CASSTTLDDQPQHF. CDR3 coding DNA: TGTGCCAGCTCCACGACATTGGACGATCAGCCCCAGCATTTT.

This chain links TRBV6-1 with TRBJ2-7; the D call may be TRBD1 or TRBD2 (5 bases each). This CDR3 has 13 residues. Trimming left V 3 bases short and J 8 bases short, with 14 bases between. CDR1 is MNHNS and CDR2 is SASEGT in the germline V gene. CDR3 protein: CASSDGTGFKQYF. DNA for the CDR3: TGTGCCAGCAGTGATGGGACGGGCTTCAAGCAGTACTTC.

The V and J genes are TRBV28 and TRBJ2-3; 7 bases line up with TRBD2. With 3 bases clipped from V and 4 bases from J, the junction kept 7 bases outside the gene matches. Germline CDR1 and CDR2: MDHEN and SYDVKM. The CDR3 runs 15 residues. Written as DNA, the CDR3 is TGTGCCAGCAGTTTGGGGGGGGTATTTGCAGATACGCAGTATTTT. Residues: CASSLGGVFADTQYF.

Only a few counts were recorded for this clone. Sequence at one end of the junction differs from germline and may be a read error. The V gene is TRBV2, the J gene TRBJ2-7; 7 bases are shared with TRBD2. CDR1 is SNHLY, CDR2 FYNNEI, per germline. CDR3 length equals 13 residues. Written as DNA, the CDR3 is TGTGCCACCAGTCAGACTAGCTACTACGAGCAGTACTTC. Protein product: CATSQTSYYEQYF.